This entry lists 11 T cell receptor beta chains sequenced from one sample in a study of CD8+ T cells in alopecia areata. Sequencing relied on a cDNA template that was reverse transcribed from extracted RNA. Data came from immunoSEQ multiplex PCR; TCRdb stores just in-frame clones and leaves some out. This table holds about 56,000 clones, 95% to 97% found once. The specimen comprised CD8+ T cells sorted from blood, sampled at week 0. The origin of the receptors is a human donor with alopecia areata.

The CDR3 here is CASSLRGGTYEQYF. Written as DNA, the CDR3 is TGTGCCAGCTCCCTCCGGGGGGGAACCTACGAGCAGTACTTC. The chain recombines TRBV27 with TRBJ2-7, with 8 nucleotides matching TRBD2. Trimming at V came to 8 bases and at J to 2 bases, leaving 8 bases not matched to a gene. Germline CDR1 reads MNHEY; CDR2 reads SMNVEV (reference sequence). The length of the CDR3 is 14 residues.

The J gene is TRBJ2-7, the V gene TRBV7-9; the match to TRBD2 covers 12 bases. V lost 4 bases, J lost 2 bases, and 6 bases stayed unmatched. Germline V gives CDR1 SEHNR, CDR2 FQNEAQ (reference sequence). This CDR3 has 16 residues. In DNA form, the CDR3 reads TGTGCCAGCAGCTCGACTAGCGGGGGTTCACCCTACGAGCAGTACTTC. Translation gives CASSSTSGGSPYEQYF.

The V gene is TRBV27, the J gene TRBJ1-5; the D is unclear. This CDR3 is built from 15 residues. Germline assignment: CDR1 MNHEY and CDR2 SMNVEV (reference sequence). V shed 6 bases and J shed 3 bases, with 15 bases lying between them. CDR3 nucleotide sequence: TGTGCCAGCAGCCTTGGCCGAGGACTCAATCAGCCCCAGCATTTT. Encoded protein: CASSLGRGLNQPQHF.

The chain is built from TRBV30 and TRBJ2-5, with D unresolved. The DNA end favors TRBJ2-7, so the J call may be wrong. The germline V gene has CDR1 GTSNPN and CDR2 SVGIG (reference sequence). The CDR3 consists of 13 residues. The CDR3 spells CAWSVGSLYEQYF. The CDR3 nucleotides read TGTGCCTGGAGTGTCGGCAGCCTCTACGAGCAGTACTTC.

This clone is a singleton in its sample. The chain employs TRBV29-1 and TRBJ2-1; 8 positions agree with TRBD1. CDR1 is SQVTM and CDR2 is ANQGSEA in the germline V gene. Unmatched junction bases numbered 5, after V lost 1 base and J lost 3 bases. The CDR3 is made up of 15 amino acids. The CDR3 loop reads CSVEGPGQDYNEQFF. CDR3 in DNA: TGCAGCGTTGAAGGACCGGGACAGGACTACAATGAGCAGTTCTTC.

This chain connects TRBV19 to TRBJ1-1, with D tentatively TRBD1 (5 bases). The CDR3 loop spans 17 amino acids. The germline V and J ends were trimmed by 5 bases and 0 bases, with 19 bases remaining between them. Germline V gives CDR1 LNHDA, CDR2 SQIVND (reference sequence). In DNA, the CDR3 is TGTGCCAGTAGTCCAGGAGCCCTAGGGGTTATGAACACTGAAGCTTTCTTT. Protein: CASSPGALGVMNTEAFF.

DNA of the CDR3: TGCGCCAGCAGCCTAGAACCACAGGGGGCTCCCTACGAGCAGTACTTC. Translated, it gives CASSLEPQGAPYEQYF. The rearrangement links TRBV5-1 to TRBJ2-7; 9 bases map to TRBD1. V lost 4 bases and J lost 2; bases outside the gene matches: 10. Germline V gene sequence: CDR1 SGHRS, CDR2 YFSETQ. This CDR3 region has 16 residues.

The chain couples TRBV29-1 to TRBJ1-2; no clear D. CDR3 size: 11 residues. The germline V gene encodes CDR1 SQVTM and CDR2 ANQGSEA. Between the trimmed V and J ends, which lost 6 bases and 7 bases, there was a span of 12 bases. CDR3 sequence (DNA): TGCAGCGTCCCTGTCGAGGGTGGCTACACCTTC. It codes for CSVPVEGGYTF.

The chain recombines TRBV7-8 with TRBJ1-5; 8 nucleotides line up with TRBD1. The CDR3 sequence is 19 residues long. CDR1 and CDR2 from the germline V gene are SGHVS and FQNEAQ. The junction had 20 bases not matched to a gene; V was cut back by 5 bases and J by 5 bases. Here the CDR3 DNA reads TGTGCCAGCAGCCAAACCGGGACAGGCCCCGCGAGAGGGTATCAGCCCCAGCATTTT. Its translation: CASSQTGTGPARGYQPQHF.

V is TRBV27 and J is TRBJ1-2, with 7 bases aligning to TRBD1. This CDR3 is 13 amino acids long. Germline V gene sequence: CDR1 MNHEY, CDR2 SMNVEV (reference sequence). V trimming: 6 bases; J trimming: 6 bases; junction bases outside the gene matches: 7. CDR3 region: CASSSTGSDGYTF. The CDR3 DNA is TGTGCCAGCAGCTCGACAGGGTCGGATGGCTACACCTTC.

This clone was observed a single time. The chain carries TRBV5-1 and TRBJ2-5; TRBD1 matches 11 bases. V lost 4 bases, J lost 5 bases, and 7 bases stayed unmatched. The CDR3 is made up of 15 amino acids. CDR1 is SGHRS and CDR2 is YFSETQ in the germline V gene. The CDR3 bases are TGCGCCAGCAGCCCACGGACAGGGGGCGCGGAGACCCAGTACTTC. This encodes CASSPRTGGAETQYF.